The 30 T cell receptor beta chains in this list originate from one sample, sequenced in a study of cytomegalovirus exposure and HLA in healthy donors. With 60 Vbeta and 13 Jbeta primers, the PCR was carried out. The repertoire was sequenced with immunoSEQ multiplex PCR; TCRdb's copy has only in-frame clones and lacks some. The sample holds approximately 160,000 clones, roughly 80% seen once. The sequenced sample consisted of PBMCs. These receptor sequences come from a man aged 18 to 35 in good health and CMV-seropositive.

The V gene is TRBV4-3, the J gene TRBJ2-7; TRBD1 is a possible D gene (5 bases). The CDR3 loop spans 15 amino acids. Germline V CDR1 and CDR2: LGHNA, YSLEER. The V gene lost 2 bases and the J gene lost 9 bases, with 20 bases spanning the gap. For the CDR3, the DNA is TGCGCCAGCAGCCAATTAGGAGACAGCTCTACGGGGCAGTACTTC. Its translation is CASSQLGDSSTGQYF.

This sequence joins TRBV29-1 and TRBJ2-7, with 9 bases matching TRBD2. The germline gives CDR1 SQVTM, CDR2 ANQGSEA. After removal of 4 bases from V and 3 bases from J, the junction contained 7 bases not matched to a gene. The CDR3 spans 14 residues. Here the CDR3 DNA reads TGCAGCGTTGTGAAAGGACTAGCGAGCTACGAGCAGTACTTC. As protein: CSVVKGLASYEQYF.

The chain links TRBV19 to TRBJ1-2, with TRBD1 identical over 10 bases. This CDR3 comprises 14 residues. Losses at the gene ends were 3 bases for V and 4 bases for J; bases not matched to a gene: 2. The germline V gene has CDR1 LNHDA and CDR2 SQIVND (reference sequence). The CDR3 sequence: CASSIGQGGYGYTF. DNA for the CDR3: TGTGCCAGTAGTATCGGACAGGGGGGCTATGGCTACACCTTC.

V gene TRBV4-3 combines with J gene TRBJ2-1; 10 bases match TRBD2. The V gene end was trimmed by 6 bases and the J gene end by 7 bases; junction bases not matched to a gene: 15. CDR1 is LGHNA and CDR2 is YSLEER in the germline V gene. The CDR3 is 17 residues long. The CDR3 region is CASSRVAPSGGGNEQFF. CDR3 sequence (DNA): TGCGCCAGCAGTCGGGTGGCTCCTAGCGGGGGTGGGAATGAGCAGTTCTTC.

This sequence joins TRBV27 and TRBJ1-2; D is unclear. CDR3 size: 15 residues. The V and J ends lost 3 bases and 1 base respectively, with 12 bases between them. CDR1 is MNHEY and CDR2 is SMNVEV in the germline V gene (reference sequence). The CDR3 DNA reads TGTGCCAGCAGTTTCCGGGGAGAGGTTAACTATGGCTACACCTTC. It is translated as CASSFRGEVNYGYTF.

J is TRBJ1-2 and V is TRBV19; a weak D match, TRBD1 (6 bases). Per the germline V gene, CDR1 is LNHDA and CDR2 is SQIVND (reference sequence). The length of the CDR3 is 16 residues. V dropped 1 base and J dropped 4 bases, with 16 bases sitting between them. Here the CDR3 DNA reads TGTGCCAGTAGTATAGGATCCGACAGGTGGCCCTATGGCTACACCTTC. Its protein product is CASSIGSDRWPYGYTF.

This rearrangement joins TRBV9 to TRBJ2-1, with D unclear. The CDR3 totals 14 residues. Trimming removed 3 bases at V and 0 bases at J, with 7 bases between. Looked up from germline, CDR1 is SGDLS and CDR2 is YYNGEE. CDR3 DNA sequence: TGTGCCAGCAGCGACCGTAGCTCCTACAATGAGCAGTTCTTC. It yields the protein CASSDRSSYNEQFF.

The V call is TRBV5-6, the J call TRBJ1-6, with 7 bases identical to TRBD1. The junction had 5 bases not matched to a gene; V was cut back by 0 bases and J by 8 bases. The germline V gene has CDR1 SGHDT and CDR2 YYEEEE. This CDR3 is built from 15 residues. CDR3 nucleotide sequence: TGTGCCAGCAGCTTGGTTGGGCAGGGGGATTCACCCCTCCACTTT. Its protein product is CASSLVGQGDSPLHF.

The gene calls are TRBV5-6 and TRBJ1-2; TRBD1 is a possible D gene (5 bases). V gave up 2 bases and J gave up 4 bases, with 12 bases separating them. Germline CDR1 is SGHDT and CDR2 is YYEEEE. This CDR3 is 14 amino acids long. CDR3 region: CASSFGAETYGYTF. CDR3 DNA: TGTGCCAGCAGCTTTGGGGCGGAGACCTATGGCTACACCTTC.

The chain uses TRBV5-6 and TRBJ2-1, with TRBD2 matching over 7 bases. Germline lookup yields CDR1 SGHDT and CDR2 YYEEEE. CDR3 length: 15 amino acids. V trimming: 4 bases; J trimming: 3 bases; junction bases outside the gene matches: 7. The CDR3 DNA is TGTGCCAGCAGCCGCCCGGGGGAGGGCTACAATGAGCAGTTCTTC. Protein sequence: CASSRPGEGYNEQFF. Using reference TRBV5-6 and TRBJ2-1 for the parts outside the CDR3, the full variable domain is DAGVTQSPTHLIKTRGQQVTLRCSPKSGHDTVSWYQQALGQGPQFIFQYYEEEERQRGNFPDRFSGHQFPNYSSELNVNALLLGDSALYLCASSRPGEGYNEQFFGPGTRLTVL.

The rearrangement uses TRBV6-4 and TRBJ2-5; unclear D gene. The germline V and J ends were trimmed by 7 bases and 4 bases, with 19 bases remaining between them. The CDR3 is 15 residues long. Germline-derived CDR1 and CDR2 are MRHNA and SNTAGT. CDR3 amino acids: CASTDWVRRPETQYF. CDR3 coding DNA: TGTGCCAGCACCGACTGGGTACGTCGGCCAGAGACCCAGTACTTC.

The CDR3 nucleotides are TGTGCCAGCCTGGAGGGAACCTTAAGCGAGCAGTACTTC. Amino acid sequence: CASLEGTLSEQYF. The rearrangement links TRBV6-1 to TRBJ2-7; D is perhaps TRBD2 (6 bases). The V gene's germline CDR1 is MNHNS and CDR2 SASEGT. The germline V and J ends were trimmed by 8 bases and 6 bases, with 17 bases remaining between them. The CDR3 extends over 13 amino acids.

The chain carries TRBV7-2 and TRBJ2-1; a weak D match, TRBD1 (5 bases). The CDR3 length is 12 residues. The germline V gene encodes CDR1 SGHTA and CDR2 FQGNSA. Trimming shortened V by 5 bases and J by 9 bases, and 11 bases separated the two germline ends. For the CDR3, the DNA is TGTGCCAGCAGCACGGACACGGGTGAGCAGTTCTTC. Translating gives CASSTDTGEQFF.

This clone has only one observation. This sequence joins TRBV11-2 and TRBJ1-1; 11 nucleotides match TRBD1. Germline values: CDR1 SGHAT, CDR2 FQNNGV. CDR3 length: 16 amino acids. Trimming at V came to 1 base and at J to 8 bases, leaving 9 bases not matched to a gene. Here the CDR3 reads CASSLGWGTGGLEAFF. The CDR3 bases are TGTGCCAGCAGCTTAGGGTGGGGGACAGGGGGTCTAGAAGCTTTCTTT.

The chain combines TRBV6-6 with TRBJ2-1; TRBD1 matches at 8 bases. This CDR3 comprises 15 residues. Trimming at V came to 7 bases and at J to 8 bases, leaving 13 bases not matched to a gene. Germline lookup yields CDR1 MNHNY and CDR2 SVGAGI (reference sequence). The DNA of the CDR3 is TGTGCCAGCACCCCCCCGACAGGGGCTTTGGATGAGCAGTTCTTC. It yields the protein CASTPPTGALDEQFF.

This chain connects TRBV19 to TRBJ1-2, with 8 bases matching TRBD1. The trim removed 11 bases at V and 6 bases at J, leaving 5 bases unmatched. The CDR3 loop spans 11 amino acids. CDR1 is LNHDA, CDR2 SQIVND, per germline (reference sequence). The CDR3 coding sequence is TGTGCCGGATGGACAGGGAATGGCTACACCTTC. Protein sequence: CAGWTGNGYTF.

The chain couples TRBV4-3 to TRBJ2-3; D not certain. V lost 4 bases and J lost 0, with 20 bases in between. The CDR3 has 18 residues. Germline V CDR1 and CDR2: LGHNA, YSLEER. The CDR3 here is CASSPFGPEEASTDTQYF. The CDR3 coding sequence is TGCGCCAGCAGCCCCTTTGGGCCCGAAGAAGCCAGCACAGATACGCAGTATTTT.

This clone was seen a handful of times. The chain has TRBV27 and TRBJ2-5; possible D gene TRBD2, 6 bases. Matching the DNA end better, TRBJ2-7 makes the J call doubtful. The CDR3 is 15 residues long. Germline V CDR1 and CDR2: MNHEY, SMNVEV (reference sequence). The CDR3 nucleotides are TGTGCCAGCAGTTTGCATACCGGGACTCTTTACGAGCAGTACTTC. It translates to CASSLHTGTLYEQYF.

On this clone itself: One end of the junction is discordant with germline, which a read error may explain. The chain recombines TRBV10-2 with TRBJ1-1, with D maybe TRBD1 (6 bases). The CDR3 sequence is 13 residues long. Looked up from germline, CDR1 is WSHSY and CDR2 is SAAADI. The CDR3 sequence: CASTEEQGTEAFF. DNA for the CDR3: TGCGCCAGCACTGAGGAACAGGGAACTGAAGCTTTCTTT.

J is TRBJ2-7 and V is TRBV5-1; 12 bases match TRBD1. Trimming cost V 5 bases and J 10 bases; bases outside gene matches: 7. The CDR3 sequence is 13 residues long. CDR1 SGHRS and CDR2 YFSETQ come from the germline V gene. CDR3 DNA: TGCGCCAGCAGTTCCGGGACAGGGGGCGACCAGTACTTC. Translating it yields CASSSGTGGDQYF.

This clone was detected a few times. The chain is built from TRBV7-9 and TRBJ1-1, with a tentative D call TRBD1 (6 bases). V shed 2 bases and J shed 0 bases, with 7 bases lying between them. The germline V gene encodes CDR1 SEHNR and CDR2 FQNEAQ (reference sequence). The CDR3 consists of 14 residues. In DNA form, the CDR3 reads TGTGCCAGCAGCTTATCAGGGGTGAACACTGAAGCTTTCTTT. Its protein product is CASSLSGVNTEAFF.

This chain uses TRBV4-1 with TRBJ1-4; the match to TRBD1 covers 8 bases. J gave up 0 bases and V 4 bases, and 10 bases lay outside the gene matches. The CDR3 is 18 amino acids. Germline CDR1 is MGHRA and CDR2 is YSYEKL. CDR3 protein: CASSRTTGDYATNEKLFF. In DNA, the CDR3 is TGCGCCAGCAGCCGGACGACAGGGGACTACGCAACTAATGAAAAACTGTTTTTT.

This chain links TRBV4-1 with TRBJ2-7; TRBD1 aligns across 10 bases. This CDR3 has 13 amino acids. In germline, CDR1 is MGHRA, CDR2 YSYEKL. J was trimmed by 11 bases and V by 1 base; bases with no gene match: 5. CDR3 sequence reads: CASSQGGTGAEYF. The DNA of the CDR3 is TGCGCCAGCAGCCAAGGAGGGACAGGGGCGGAGTACTTC.

Only one count was recorded for this clone. The gene calls are TRBV11-1 and TRBJ2-1, with 7 positions matching TRBD1. This CDR3 comprises 13 residues. V was clipped by 4 bases and J by 7 bases; unmatched bases: 4. Germline lookup yields CDR1 SGHAT and CDR2 FQDESV (reference sequence). In DNA form, the CDR3 reads TGTGCCAGCAGCTGGACAGGTCCGAATGAGCAGTTCTTC. This codes for CASSWTGPNEQFF.

This chain connects TRBV15 to TRBJ2-1; D not resolved. The CDR3 consists of 14 residues. Deletions cut 1 base from V and 0 bases from J, with 4 bases between. Germline V lookup: CDR1 LNHNV, CDR2 YYDKDF (reference sequence). CDR3 nucleotides: TGTGCCACCAGCAGAGGAGGCTCCTACAATGAGCAGTTCTTC. Translation: CATSRGGSYNEQFF.

The V call is TRBV27, the J call TRBJ2-1; TRBD2 matches 9 bases. This CDR3 region has 15 residues. CDR1 and CDR2 from the germline V gene are MNHEY and SMNVEV (reference sequence). J gave up 8 bases and V 2 bases, and 7 bases lay outside the gene matches. The CDR3 nucleotides read TGTGCCAGCAGTTTAAGAGCGGGAGGTATGGATGAGCAGTTCTTC. Translated: CASSLRAGGMDEQFF.

The chain links TRBV12-5 to TRBJ2-7; 11 bases are a match to TRBD2. The CDR3 totals 15 residues. Germline CDR1 reads LGHNT; CDR2 reads FRNRAP. J was trimmed by 3 bases and V by 4 bases; bases with no gene match: 5. In DNA, the CDR3 is TGTGCTAGTGGTTGGGGACTAGCGGAGATCTACGAGCAGTACTTC. It specifies CASGWGLAEIYEQYF.

This chain links TRBV19 with TRBJ1-1; TRBD1 aligns across 7 bases. With V trimmed by 7 bases and J by 4 bases, 9 bases remained unmatched. Germline V gene lookup returns CDR1 LNHDA and CDR2 SQIVND (reference sequence). This CDR3 has 14 residues. The CDR3 is CASKDRQGGTEAFF. CDR3 nucleotides: TGTGCCAGTAAAGATAGACAGGGAGGCACTGAAGCTTTCTTT.

This chain links TRBV10-2 with TRBJ1-3, with 11 bases aligning to TRBD1. This CDR3 has 14 amino acids. V gave up 6 bases and J gave up 3 bases; unmatched junction bases: 1. Germline V gene data show CDR1 as WSHSY and CDR2 as SAAADI. In nucleotides, the CDR3 is TGCGCCAGCAGGGGGACAGGGGGTGGAAACACCATATATTTT. Encoded protein: CASRGTGGGNTIYF.

The chain links TRBV28 to TRBJ2-1; 7 nucleotides align to TRBD2. The CDR3 runs 14 residues. With V trimmed by 5 bases and J by 2 bases, 3 bases remained unmatched. Germline CDR1 and CDR2: MDHEN and SYDVKM. The CDR3 nucleotides read TGTGCCAGCAGTCTCGGGACTACCTACAATGAGCAGTTCTTC. It is translated as CASSLGTTYNEQFF.